The present T cell receptor (beta chain) was sequenced within a study of CD8+ T cells in alopecia areata. CD4+ and CD8+ T cells were sorted from PBMCs stained for CD3, CD4 and CD8. Extracted RNA was reverse transcribed, and the resulting cDNA served as sequencing template. Sequencing used immunoSEQ multiplex PCR; TCRdb keeps in-frame clones, though not all of them. The table records roughly 200,000 clones, roughly 56% of them present only once. This clone was recorded once. Its antigen is not known. Study outcomes and limitations: Against the mouse data, patients shared TCRs less clearly, possibly for HLA reasons. Affected lesional scalp, above all in alopecia totalis/universalis, was more clonal than normal scalp. There were also resident alphabeta T cells of normal skin sequenced in scalp samples.

Input material: CD8+ T cells sorted from blood. This receptor was identified in a human donor in good health.

The CDR3 region is CASSLRVTEETQYF. The CDR3 nucleotides are TGTGCCAGCAGTTTAAGGGTGACGGAAGAGACCCAGTACTTC. This rearrangement joins TRBV27 to TRBJ2-5; D is uncertain. From germline, CDR1 is MNHEY and CDR2 SMNVEV (reference sequence). The ends were cut back, 2 bases at V and 3 bases at J, with 10 bases in the middle. CDR3 length: 14 amino acids.